Given below is one T cell receptor (beta chain) in context. No antigen is known for it. Sequenced by immunoSEQ multiplex PCR; TCRdb stores in-frame clones only, minus some. The table has roughly 200,000 clones, roughly nine tenths seen once. This entry is derived from a study of T cell responses to AZD1222 COVID-19 vaccine. Germline loops: CDR1 GTSNPN, CDR2 SVGIG (reference sequence). The CDR3 runs to 15 residues. The J segment lost 4 bases and the V segment lost 8 bases, leaving 11 bases of the junction unmatched. Study-wide results and limits: Among AZD1222 vaccinees, only 5 or 6 were seropositive at baseline. In a largely white British group with more females than males, clonal diversity was possibly underestimated. The peak T cell response came first, and repertoires were sampled only after it.

The clonotype comes from an adult who received the AZD1222 COVID-19 vaccine. This chain links TRBV30 with TRBJ1-2; 12 bases are shared with TRBD1. Sequencing used peripheral blood, obtained 28 days after the second AZD1222 dose. As DNA, the CDR3 is TGTGCCACTTCTAACCGGGACAGGGGGCCCTATGGCTACACCTTC. Translation gives CATSNRDRGPYGYTF.